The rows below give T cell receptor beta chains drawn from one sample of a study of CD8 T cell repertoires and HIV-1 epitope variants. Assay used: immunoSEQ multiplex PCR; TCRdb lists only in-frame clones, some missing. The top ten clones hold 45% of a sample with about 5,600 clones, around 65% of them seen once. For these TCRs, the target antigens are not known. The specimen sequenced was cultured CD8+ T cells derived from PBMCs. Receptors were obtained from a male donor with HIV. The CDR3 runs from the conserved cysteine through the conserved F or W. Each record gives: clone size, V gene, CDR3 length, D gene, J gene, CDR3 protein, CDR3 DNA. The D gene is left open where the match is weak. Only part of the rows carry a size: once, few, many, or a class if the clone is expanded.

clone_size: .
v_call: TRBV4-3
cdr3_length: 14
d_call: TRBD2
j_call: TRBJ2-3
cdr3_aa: CASSQGRGADTQYF
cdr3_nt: TGCGCCAGCAGCCAAGGACGGGGGGCAGATACGCAGTATTTT

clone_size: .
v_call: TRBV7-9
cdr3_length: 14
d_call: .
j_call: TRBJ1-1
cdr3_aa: CASSFQGTNTEAFF
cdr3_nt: TGTGCCAGCAGCTTTCAGGGGACGAACACTGAAGCTTTCTTT

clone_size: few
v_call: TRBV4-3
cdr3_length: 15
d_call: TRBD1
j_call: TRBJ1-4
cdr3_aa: CASSQAGGAEEKLFF
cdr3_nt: TGCGCCAGCAGCCAGGCAGGGGGCGCCGAGGAAAAACTGTTTTTT

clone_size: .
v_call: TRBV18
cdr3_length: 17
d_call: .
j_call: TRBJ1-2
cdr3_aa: CASSPLVGGAGDYGYTF
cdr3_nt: TGTGCCAGCTCACCACTCGTAGGAGGGGCTGGAGACTATGGCTACACCTTC

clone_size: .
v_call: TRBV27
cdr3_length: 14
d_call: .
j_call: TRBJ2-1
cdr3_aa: CASSYFAGDNEQFF
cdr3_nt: TGTGCCAGCAGTTATTTTGCGGGCGACAATGAGCAGTTCTTC

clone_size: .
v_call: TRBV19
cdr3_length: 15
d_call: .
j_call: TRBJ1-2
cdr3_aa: CASRGHREANYGYTF
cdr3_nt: TGTGCCAGTAGAGGGCACAGGGAAGCTAACTATGGCTACACCTTC

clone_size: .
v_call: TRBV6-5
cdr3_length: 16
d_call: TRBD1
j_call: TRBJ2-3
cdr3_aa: CASSSPGTGGTDTQYF
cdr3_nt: TGTGCCAGCAGTTCACCCGGGACAGGAGGCACAGATACGCAGTATTTT

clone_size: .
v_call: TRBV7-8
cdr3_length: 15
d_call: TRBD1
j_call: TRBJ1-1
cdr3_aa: CASSPWDSLNTEAFF
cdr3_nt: TGTGCCAGCAGCCCGTGGGACAGTCTGAACACTGAAGCTTTCTTT

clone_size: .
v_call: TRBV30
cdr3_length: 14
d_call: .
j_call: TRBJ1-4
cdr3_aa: CAWSNGVVNEKLFF
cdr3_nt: TGTGCCTGGAGTAATGGGGTAGTTAATGAAAAACTGTTTTTT

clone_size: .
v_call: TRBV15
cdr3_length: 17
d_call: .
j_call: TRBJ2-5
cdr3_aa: CATAPLGSATYQETQYF
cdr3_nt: TGTGCCACCGCGCCCCTAGGGTCCGCAACATACCAAGAGACCCAGTACTTC

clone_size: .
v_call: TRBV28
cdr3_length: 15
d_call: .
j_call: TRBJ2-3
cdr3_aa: CASSLGAVSTDTQYF
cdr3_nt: TGTGCCAGCAGTTTAGGAGCGGTAAGCACAGATACGCAGTATTTT

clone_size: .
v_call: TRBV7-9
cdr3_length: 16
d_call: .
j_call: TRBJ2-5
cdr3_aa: CASSLMAGRSLETQYF
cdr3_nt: TGTGCCAGCAGCTTAATGGCGGGAAGGAGTTTAGAGACCCAGTACTTC

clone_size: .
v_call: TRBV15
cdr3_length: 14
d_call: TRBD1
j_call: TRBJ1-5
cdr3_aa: CATSMDRSSQPQHF
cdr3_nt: TGTGCCACCAGCATGGACAGGTCGTCTCAGCCCCAGCATTTT

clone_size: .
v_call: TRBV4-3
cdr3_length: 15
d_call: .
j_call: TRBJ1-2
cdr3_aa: CASSQDRGFNYGYTF
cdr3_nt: TGCGCCAGCAGCCAAGACAGGGGCTTTAACTATGGCTACACCTTC

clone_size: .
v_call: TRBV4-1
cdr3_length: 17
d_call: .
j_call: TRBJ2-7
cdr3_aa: CASSQDRIGSLVYEQYF
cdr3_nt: TGCGCCAGCAGCCAAGATCGCATCGGGAGTCTCGTCTACGAGCAGTACTTC

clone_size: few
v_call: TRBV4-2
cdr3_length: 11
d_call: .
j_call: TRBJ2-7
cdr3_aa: CASSRGGEQYF
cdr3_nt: TGTGCCAGCAGCCGTGGGGGCGAGCAGTACTTC

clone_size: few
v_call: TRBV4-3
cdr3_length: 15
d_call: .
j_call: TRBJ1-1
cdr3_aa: CASSQDRGELREAFF
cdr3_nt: TGCGCCAGCAGCCAAGATAGGGGGGAATTAAGAGAAGCTTTCTTT

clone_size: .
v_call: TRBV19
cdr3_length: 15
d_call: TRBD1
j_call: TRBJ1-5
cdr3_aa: CASSSGQGIGQPQHF
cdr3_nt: TGTGCCAGTAGTTCGGGACAGGGGATAGGTCAGCCCCAGCATTTT

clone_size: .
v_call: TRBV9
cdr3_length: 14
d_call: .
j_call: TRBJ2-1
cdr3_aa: CASSVLDTYNEQFF
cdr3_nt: TGTGCCAGCAGCGTACTGGACACTTACAATGAGCAGTTCTTC

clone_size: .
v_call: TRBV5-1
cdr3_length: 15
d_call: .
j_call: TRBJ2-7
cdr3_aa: CASSPKGGSSYEQYF
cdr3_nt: TGCGCCAGCAGCCCGAAGGGGGGTTCCTCCTACGAGCAGTACTTC

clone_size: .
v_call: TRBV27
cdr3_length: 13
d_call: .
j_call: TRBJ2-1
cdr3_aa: CASSSGPYNEQFF
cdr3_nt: TGTGCCAGCAGTTCGGGACCTTACAATGAGCAGTTCTTC

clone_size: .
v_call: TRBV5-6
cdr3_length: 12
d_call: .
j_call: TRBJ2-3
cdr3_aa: CASSLDPDTQYF
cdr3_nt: TGTGCCAGCAGCTTGGATCCAGATACGCAGTATTTT

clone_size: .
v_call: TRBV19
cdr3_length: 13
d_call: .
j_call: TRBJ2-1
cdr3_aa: CASSIDSSGEQFF
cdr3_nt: TGTGCCAGTAGTATAGATTCATCGGGTGAGCAGTTCTTC

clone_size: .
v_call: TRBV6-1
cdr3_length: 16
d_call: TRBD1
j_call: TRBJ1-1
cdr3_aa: CASSEGTGGPGTEAFF
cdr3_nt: TGTGCCAGCAGTGAAGGTACAGGGGGTCCGGGCACTGAAGCTTTCTTT

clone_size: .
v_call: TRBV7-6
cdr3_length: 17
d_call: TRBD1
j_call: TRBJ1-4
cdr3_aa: CASSPGTGGLTNEKLFF
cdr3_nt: TGTGCCAGCAGCCCGGGGACAGGGGGCTTAACTAATGAAAAACTGTTTTTT

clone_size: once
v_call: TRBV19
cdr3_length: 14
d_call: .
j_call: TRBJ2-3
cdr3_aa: CASKSLRGTDTQYF
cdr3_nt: TGTGCCAGTAAGTCCCTACGAGGCACAGATACGCAGTATTTT

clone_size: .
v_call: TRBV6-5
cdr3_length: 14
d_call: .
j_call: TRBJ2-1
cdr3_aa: CASRPEGSYNEQFF
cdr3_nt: TGTGCCAGCAGACCCGAAGGGTCCTACAATGAGCAGTTCTTC

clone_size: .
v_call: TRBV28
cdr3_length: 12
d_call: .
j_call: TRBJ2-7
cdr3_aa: CASSYDSYEQYF
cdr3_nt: TGTGCCAGCAGTTATGACAGCTACGAGCAGTACTTC

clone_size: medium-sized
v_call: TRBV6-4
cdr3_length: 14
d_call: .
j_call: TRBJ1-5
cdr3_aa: CASRSVQENQPQHF
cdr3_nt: TGTGCCAGCAGATCCGTACAGGAAAATCAGCCCCAGCATTTT

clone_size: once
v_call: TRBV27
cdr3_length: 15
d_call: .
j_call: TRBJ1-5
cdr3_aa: CASSRTRGGNQPQHF
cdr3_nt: TGTGCCAGCAGCCGGACCAGGGGTGGCAATCAGCCCCAGCATTTT

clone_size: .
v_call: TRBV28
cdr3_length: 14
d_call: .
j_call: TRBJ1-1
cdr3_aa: CASSLVGMNTEAFF
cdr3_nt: TGTGCCAGCAGTCTAGTGGGGATGAACACTGAAGCTTTCTTT

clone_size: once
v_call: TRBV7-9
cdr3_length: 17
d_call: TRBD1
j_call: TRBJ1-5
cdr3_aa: CASSLGGQSPYNQPQHF
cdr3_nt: TGTGCCAGCAGCTTAGGGGGACAGTCCCCGTACAATCAGCCCCAGCATTTT

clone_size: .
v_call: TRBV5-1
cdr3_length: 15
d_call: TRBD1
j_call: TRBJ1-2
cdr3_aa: CASSLAEGADYGYTF
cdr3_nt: TGCGCCAGCAGCTTGGCCGAGGGGGCGGACTATGGCTACACCTTC

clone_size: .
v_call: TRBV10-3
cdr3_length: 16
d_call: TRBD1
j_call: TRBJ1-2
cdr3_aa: CAISEPNLQGYYGYTF
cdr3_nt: TGTGCCATCAGTGAGCCAAACCTACAGGGGTACTATGGCTACACCTTC

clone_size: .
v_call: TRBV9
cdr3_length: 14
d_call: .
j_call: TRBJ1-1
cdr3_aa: CASSVEGMNTEAFF
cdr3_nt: TGTGCCAGCAGCGTAGAGGGGATGAACACTGAAGCTTTCTTT

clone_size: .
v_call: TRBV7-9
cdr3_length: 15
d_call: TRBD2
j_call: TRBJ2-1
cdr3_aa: CASTGGGRSENEQFF
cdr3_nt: TGTGCCAGCACCGGAGGCGGGAGATCTGAGAATGAGCAGTTCTTC